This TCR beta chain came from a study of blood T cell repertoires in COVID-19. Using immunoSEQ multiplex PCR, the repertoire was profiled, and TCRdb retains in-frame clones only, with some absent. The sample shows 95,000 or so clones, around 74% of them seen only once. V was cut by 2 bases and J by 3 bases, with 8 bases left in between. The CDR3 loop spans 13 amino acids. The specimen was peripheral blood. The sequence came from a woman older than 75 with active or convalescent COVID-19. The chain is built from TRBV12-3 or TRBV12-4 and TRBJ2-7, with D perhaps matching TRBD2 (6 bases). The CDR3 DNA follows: TGTGCCAGCAGTTTACAGGGAGGCTACGAGCAGTACTTC. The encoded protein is CASSLQGGYEQYF.